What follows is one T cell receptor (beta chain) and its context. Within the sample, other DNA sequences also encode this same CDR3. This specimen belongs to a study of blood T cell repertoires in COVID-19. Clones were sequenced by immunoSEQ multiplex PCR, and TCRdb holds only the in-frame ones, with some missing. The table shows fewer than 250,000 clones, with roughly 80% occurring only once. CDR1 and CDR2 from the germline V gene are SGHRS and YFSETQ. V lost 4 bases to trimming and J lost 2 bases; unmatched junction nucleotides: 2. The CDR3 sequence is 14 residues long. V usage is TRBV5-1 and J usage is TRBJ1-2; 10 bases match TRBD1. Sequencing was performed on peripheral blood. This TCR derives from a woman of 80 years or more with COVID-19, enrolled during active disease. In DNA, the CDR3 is TGCGCCAGCAGCCTGGACAGGGGGAACTATGGCTACACCTTC. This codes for CASSLDRGNYGYTF.